These 8 T cell receptor beta chains were all obtained from the same sample, sequenced in a study of regulatory T cells in long-lasting Graves disease. Described time point: newly diagnosed GD, antithyroid drugs for less than 3 months. After RNA was extracted from PBMCs, the TCR library was made from it. Arm-PCR of CDR3 regions and iRepertoire HTBI primers were used to build TCR beta libraries. TCRdb redid the calling of the multiplex PCR reads with MiXCR, one entry per CDR3 protein. In the table there are 530,000 or so distinct CDR3 sequences, roughly 13% of which are singletons. The same data also contributed to another study, on T cells in Graves' hyperthyroidism and ophthalmopathy.

The sample consisted of peripheral blood mononuclear cells (PBMCs), taken at new diagnosis, from a patient treated with antithyroid drugs. Every receptor here comes from a man younger than 45 with Graves disease.

This chain links TRBV2 with TRBJ2-1; the match to TRBD1 covers 8 bases. V was pared by 8 bases and J by 5 bases, with 11 bases of the junction left unmatched. This CDR3 has 15 amino acids. CDR1 and CDR2 from the germline V gene are SNHLY and FYNNEI. The chain's CDR3 is CASSGGRISNNEQFF. CDR3 nucleotides: TGTGCCAGCTCAGGGGGCCGAATCAGTAACAATGAGCAGTTCTTC.

This clonotype was observed at least ten times. This chain connects TRBV2 to TRBJ1-1; 9 nucleotides line up with TRBD1. The germline gives CDR1 SNHLY, CDR2 FYNNEI. V gave up 4 bases and J gave up 5 bases; unmatched junction bases: 5. The CDR3 extends over 14 amino acids. CDR3 DNA: TGTGCCAGCAGTGCACAGGGGGCGCGAACTGAAGCTTTCTTT. Its translation is CASSAQGARTEAFF.

This clonotype was seen ten or more times. The rearrangement links TRBV7-8 to TRBJ2-3, with 8 nucleotides matching TRBD2. J gave up 1 base and V 5 bases, and 5 bases lay outside the gene matches. Germline CDR1 reads SGHVS; CDR2 reads FQNEAQ. This CDR3 contains 15 residues. CDR3 in DNA: TGTGCCAGCAGCCTACTAGCGGATCGCACAGATACGCAGTATTTT. Its protein is CASSLLADRTDTQYF.

This clonotype was seen a handful of times. The chain carries TRBV6-5 and TRBJ2-2, with D unclear. With 0 bases removed from V and 4 bases from J, the gap between germline ends came to 12 bases. The length of the CDR3 is 16 residues. Germline loops: CDR1 MNHEY, CDR2 SVGAGI. CDR3 in amino acids: CASSYSRRVGTGELFF. The CDR3 DNA is TGTGCCAGCAGTTACTCGAGAAGGGTAGGCACCGGGGAGCTGTTTTTT.

This clonotype was counted at least ten times. This sequence joins TRBV7-3 and TRBJ2-1; possible D gene TRBD2, 6 bases. Germline V gives CDR1 SGHTA, CDR2 FQGTGA. The CDR3 consists of 13 residues. Trimming pared 5 bases from V and 10 bases from J, leaving 15 bases between. The CDR3 reads CASSPRMEGEQFF. CDR3 nucleotides: TGTGCCAGCAGCCCGAGGATGGAGGGGGAGCAGTTCTTC.

A note on this clonotype: This could be a read error, since a much larger clone is one nucleotide away. This chain joins TRBV7-9 and TRBJ2-1; D perhaps matches TRBD1 (8 bases). This CDR3 comprises 15 residues. Looked up from germline, CDR1 is SEHNR and CDR2 is FQNEAQ (reference sequence). Trimming shortened V by 5 bases and J by 9 bases, and 20 bases separated the two germline ends. The CDR3 spells CASSPAAYRGGEQFF. In nucleotides, the CDR3 is TGTGCCAGCAGCCCAGCTGCGTACAGGGGGGGTGAGCAGTTCTTC.

Ten or more counts support this clonotype. The rearrangement links TRBV27 to TRBJ1-1, with D perhaps matching TRBD1 (6 bases). Germline loops: CDR1 MNHEY, CDR2 SMNVEV (reference sequence). Trimming left V 2 bases short and J 4 bases short, with 11 bases between. This CDR3 spans 14 amino acids. Here the CDR3 DNA reads TGTGCCAGCAGTTTAACAGGGTTAGGCACTGAAGCTTTCTTT. As protein: CASSLTGLGTEAFF.

This rearrangement joins TRBV9 to TRBJ2-1; 8 bases map to TRBD2. The CDR3 is 17 residues long. V trimming: 0 bases; J trimming: 7 bases; junction bases outside the gene matches: 12. Germline V gene lookup returns CDR1 SGDLS and CDR2 YYNGEE. CDR3 in DNA: TGTGCCAGCAGCGTAGCCCCTTCCGGGAGGGCCGCGAATGAGCAGTTCTTC. Residues: CASSVAPSGRAANEQFF.